This T cell receptor beta chain was retrieved from a study of cytomegalovirus exposure and HLA in healthy donors. On the study more broadly: The roughly 110 validation repertoires were reported in a later analysis to have been generated on the same platform as the roughly 680 first-cohort repertoires.

Generated by immunoSEQ multiplex PCR, the TCRdb table keeps only in-frame clones and is missing some. The sample carries 55,000 to 85,000 clones, 94% recorded once. V lost 3 bases to trimming and J lost 3 bases, with 9 bases between them. This CDR3 region has 15 residues. CDR1 PRHDT and CDR2 FYEKMQ come from the germline V gene (reference sequence). The donors were part of the approximately 130-subject validation cohort, which stood apart from the roughly 730-subject first cohort. Regarding the study as a whole: There were some public TCRs occurring in many donors, but most TCR sequences were rare.

As for this clone: What it binds is not known.

The source of this sequence is a woman aged 18-29 years in good health and CMV-seronegative. Sequencing was done on a sample of PBMCs. V and J are TRBV13 and TRBJ2-6, with TRBD1 as a possible D gene (5 bases). The CDR3 loop reads CASSFPGNGANVLTF. The CDR3 DNA sequence: TGTGCCAGCAGCTTTCCAGGGAATGGGGCCAACGTCCTGACTTTC. Full variable domain (missing parts from reference TRBV13 and TRBJ2-6): AAGVIQSPRHLIKEKRETATLKCYPIPRHDTVYWYQQGPGQDPQFLISFYEKMQSDKGSIPDRFSAQQFSDYHSELNMSSLELGDSALYFCASSFPGNGANVLTFGAGSRLTVL.